This T cell receptor (beta chain) was retrieved from a study of blood T cells in healthy people across ages. General study points: In older individuals, TCR beta diversity per million T cells was lower, falling roughly linearly with age. Versus aged donors, long-lived donors had higher diversity and more naive CD4+ cells.

The sample holds one count of this clonotype. As yet, its antigen is unknown. This CDR3 is built from 16 residues. Deletions cut 0 bases from V and 5 bases from J, with 17 bases between. Germline V gene data show CDR1 as DFQATT and CDR2 as SNEGSKA (reference sequence). A second 7 to 11 cycle PCR used barcoded and J-beta primers. Through a template-switch adaptor with 12 random nucleotides, each cDNA molecule received a tag. TCRdb processed the 5' RACE reads anew with MiXCR; each CDR3 protein has one entry. The table lists 1.5 million to 2 million distinct CDR3 sequences, 25% to 30% of them singletons. V gene TRBV20-1 combines with J gene TRBJ1-5; unclear D gene. This TCR was sampled from a young woman in good health. Material for sequencing was blood. The CDR3 DNA is TGCAGTGCTAGAGAACAGCCAACCAGCAATTATCAGCCCCAGCATTTT. Translating gives CSAREQPTSNYQPQHF.